The 31 T cell receptor beta chains below all came from one sample that was sequenced in a study of T-cell reconstitution after alpha-beta-depleted transplantation in children. The authors prepared the TCRbeta library with unique molecular identifiers. TCRdb redid the calling of the PCR reads with MiXCR, one entry per CDR3 protein. The table includes some 490,000 distinct CDR3 sequences, roughly an eighth detected once. The material was PBMCs from the stem cell graft donor, obtained from the stem cell graft. Receptors originate from a human donor who donated a stem cell graft to a child with combined immunodeficiency.

V and J are TRBV14 and TRBJ2-2; the D is unclear. V was trimmed by 4 bases and J by 4 bases, leaving 16 bases between them. Germline lookup yields CDR1 SGHDN and CDR2 FVKESK. The length of the CDR3 is 16 residues. The CDR3 spells CASSPFMGDITGELFF. The CDR3 DNA sequence: TGTGCCAGCAGCCCCTTTATGGGCGACATCACCGGGGAGCTGTTTTTT.

This clonotype appeared a few times. The chain couples TRBV20-1 to TRBJ1-2; 7 bases are a match to TRBD1. V shed 2 bases, J shed 13 bases, and the junction held 4 bases outside the gene matches. The CDR3 sequence is 10 residues long. Germline CDR1 reads DFQATT; CDR2 reads SNEGSKA (reference sequence). The CDR3 loop reads CSARRGQLTF. Here the CDR3 DNA reads TGCAGTGCTAGAAGGGGGCAACTCACCTTC.

This clonotype was seen ten or more times. The chain recombines TRBV12-3 or TRBV12-4 with TRBJ2-1; TRBD1 is a possible D gene (6 bases). The length of the CDR3 is 14 residues. V gave up 4 bases and J gave up 5 bases, with 12 bases separating them. The CDR3 spells CASSSTTGNNEQFF. The CDR3 DNA sequence: TGTGCCAGCAGTTCAACAACAGGGAACAATGAGCAGTTCTTC.

V gene TRBV4-3 combines with J gene TRBJ1-1; D gene unclear. V lost 0 bases and J lost 0, with 5 bases in between. Germline V CDR1 and CDR2: LGHNA, YSLEER. The CDR3 totals 14 residues. CDR3 nucleotide sequence: TGCGCCAGCAGCCAAGATCACGTGAACACTGAAGCTTTCTTT. It translates to CASSQDHVNTEAFF.

This clonotype was detected only a few times. The gene calls are TRBV10-3 and TRBJ2-3, with 8 bases matching TRBD1. CDR3 length: 16 amino acids. The junction had 5 bases not matched to a gene; V was cut back by 3 bases and J by 0 bases. The V gene's germline CDR1 is ENHRY and CDR2 SYGVKD. The CDR3 coding sequence is TGTGCCATCAGTGACTCGGACAGGGAAAGCACAGATACGCAGTATTTT. Residues: CAISDSDRESTDTQYF.

This clonotype was counted many times. The rearrangement joins TRBV29-1 to TRBJ2-4; TRBD1 or TRBD2 may be the D gene (5 bases each). V shed 6 bases and J shed 0 bases, with 9 bases lying between them. This CDR3 spans 13 amino acids. Per germline, CDR1 SQVTM and CDR2 ANQGSEA. The CDR3 here is CSVGDIAKNIQYF. CDR3 in DNA: TGCAGCGTGGGGGATATAGCCAAAAACATTCAGTACTTC.

This clonotype occurred many times. The rearrangement joins TRBV5-1 to TRBJ2-1, with 11 nucleotides matching TRBD2. Germline V gives CDR1 SGHRS, CDR2 YFSETQ. This CDR3 is built from 14 residues. The V segment lost 4 bases and the J segment 6 bases; nucleotides outside the gene matches: 3. This CDR3 reads CASSATSGVNEQFF. The CDR3 DNA reads as TGCGCCAGCAGCGCGACTAGCGGGGTCAATGAGCAGTTCTTC.

V and J are TRBV7-9 and TRBJ2-6, with D uncertain. CDR1 and CDR2 from the germline V gene are SEHNR and FQNEAQ (reference sequence). Between the trimmed V and J ends, which lost 5 bases and 4 bases, there was a span of 12 bases. The CDR3 extends over 15 amino acids. CDR3 bases: TGTGCCAGCAGCCCTAGAGTCGCGGGGGCCAACGTCCTGACTTTC. Translated, it gives CASSPRVAGANVLTF.

This clonotype occurred many times. The chain has TRBV6-1 and TRBJ2-3; 11 nucleotides line up with TRBD1. After removal of 3 bases from V and 0 bases from J, the junction contained 5 bases not matched to a gene. The CDR3 sequence is 17 residues long. Germline CDR1 is MNHNS and CDR2 is SASEGT. Here the CDR3 reads CASSDGTGGPSTDTQYF. DNA for the CDR3: TGTGCCAGCAGTGACGGGACAGGGGGTCCTAGCACAGATACGCAGTATTTT.

The J gene is TRBJ2-1, the V gene TRBV5-1; 8 nucleotides agree with TRBD2. CDR3 size: 14 residues. In germline, CDR1 is SGHRS, CDR2 YFSETQ. The V segment lost 5 bases and the J segment 8 bases; nucleotides outside the gene matches: 9. The CDR3 DNA sequence: TGCGCCAGCAGTCATCCGGGGGGGGGTGATGAGCAGTTCTTC. It translates to CASSHPGGGDEQFF.

This sequence joins TRBV7-9 and TRBJ2-3; D possibly corresponds to TRBD1 (5 bases). The CDR3 covers 15 residues. V was pared by 5 bases and J by 1 base, with 13 bases between. Germline lookup yields CDR1 SEHNR and CDR2 FQNEAQ (reference sequence). CDR3 DNA: TGTGCCAGCAGCCGGTCGTCACAGGGCACAGATACGCAGTATTTT. Its protein product is CASSRSSQGTDTQYF.

The chain recombines TRBV5-1 with TRBJ2-1, with D perhaps assigned TRBD1 or TRBD2 (5 bases each). Germline-derived CDR1 and CDR2 are SGHRS and YFSETQ. V was trimmed by 0 bases and J by 0 bases, leaving 22 bases between them. The CDR3 has 20 amino acids. Here the CDR3 DNA reads TGCGCCAGCAGCTTGGAGGTCGGTGGGACGCCCCTCAGCTCCTACAATGAGCAGTTCTTC. The encoded protein is CASSLEVGGTPLSSYNEQFF.

This clonotype has a count of ten or more. An end of the junction differs from the germline gene, which may be a read error. The chain links TRBV7-7 to TRBJ2-2, with 7 positions matching TRBD2. Germline lookup yields CDR1 SSHAT and CDR2 FNYEAQ (reference sequence). This CDR3 comprises 16 residues. CDR3 DNA: TGTGCTAGCAGCCCTACTCCGGGACTAAACACCGGGGAGCTGTTTTTT. Its protein is CASSPTPGLNTGELFF.

The chain links TRBV11-3 to TRBJ2-2; D unclear. Between the trimmed V and J ends, which lost 6 bases and 0 bases, there was a span of 8 bases. CDR3 size: 14 residues. Germline values: CDR1 SGHNT, CDR2 YENEEA. The CDR3 DNA reads as TGTGCCAGCAGATCGGCCACGAACACCGGGGAGCTGTTTTTT. Residues: CASRSATNTGELFF. The entire variable domain, with the rest obtained from reference TRBV11-3 and TRBJ2-2, is as follows: EAGVVQSPRYKIIEKKQPVAFWCNPISGHNTLYWYLQNLGQGPELLIRYENEEAVDDSQLPKDRFSAERLKGVDSTLKIQPAELGDSAVYLCASRSATNTGELFFGEGSRLTVL.

The chain links TRBV12-3 or TRBV12-4 to TRBJ2-3; D may be TRBD1 or TRBD2 (5 bases each). The CDR3 has 14 amino acids. V lost 6 bases to trimming and J lost 2 bases, with 12 bases between them. CDR3 in DNA: TGTGCCAGCAGGGGACGGATTTACACAGATACGCAGTATTTT. Translation gives CASRGRIYTDTQYF.

The chain is built from TRBV6-2 or TRBV6-3 and TRBJ2-3; D ambiguous. Germline CDR1 is MNHEY and CDR2 is SVGEGT. The V end lost 7 bases, the J end lost 3 bases, and 14 bases lay between the germline ends. The CDR3 consists of 14 residues. The CDR3 loop is CASTPGGTTDTQYF. As DNA, the CDR3 is TGTGCCAGCACACCCGGTGGTACTACAGATACGCAGTATTTT.

V usage is TRBV6-2 or TRBV6-3 and J usage is TRBJ2-7; D perhaps matches TRBD1 (6 bases). The ends were cut back, 6 bases at V and 1 base at J, with 13 bases in the middle. This CDR3 region has 14 residues. Germline loops: CDR1 MNHEY, CDR2 SVGEGT. The CDR3 loop reads CASSPAGDSYEQYF. DNA for the CDR3: TGTGCCAGCAGCCCCGCAGGGGATTCCTACGAGCAGTACTTC.

This clonotype was seen more than once but under ten times. This CDR3 reads CASTQTSGGYEQYF. CDR3 sequence (DNA): TGTGCCAGCACCCAAACTAGCGGGGGCTACGAGCAGTACTTC. The chain couples TRBV6-1 to TRBJ2-7, with 11 nucleotides matching TRBD2. Trimming took 7 bases from V and 3 from J; bases not matched to a gene: 5. This CDR3 contains 14 residues. Germline V gives CDR1 MNHNS, CDR2 SASEGT.

The V call is TRBV20-1, the J call TRBJ2-5; either TRBD1 or TRBD2 may fit D (5 bases each). The CDR3 is 13 residues long. The ends were cut back, 5 bases at V and 1 base at J, with 11 bases in the middle. The V gene's germline CDR1 is DFQATT and CDR2 SNEGSKA (reference sequence). The CDR3 region has the DNA TGCAGTGCTGGGCCGGGACCCCAAGAGACCCAGTACTTC. Translated, it gives CSAGPGPQETQYF.

This clonotype has at least ten counts. The CDR3 sequence: CASSFGTGGYEQFF. CDR3 bases: TGTGCCAGCAGTTTTGGGACAGGCGGGTATGAGCAGTTCTTC. V gene TRBV12-3 or TRBV12-4 combines with J gene TRBJ2-1; 8 nucleotides line up with TRBD1. Trimming cost V 3 bases and J 8 bases; bases outside gene matches: 6. The length of the CDR3 is 14 residues.

In this sample, this clonotype turned up a few times. This sequence joins TRBV7-8 and TRBJ2-2, with a possible D match to TRBD2 (5 bases). The CDR3 sequence is 15 residues long. V was cut by 5 bases and J by 5 bases, with 15 bases left in between. CDR1 is SGHVS and CDR2 is FQNEAQ in the germline V gene. In DNA form, the CDR3 reads TGTGCCAGCAGCCCGATATATAGCGTAACCGGGGAGCTGTTTTTT. Its translation is CASSPIYSVTGELFF. Looking up the rest from reference TRBV7-8 and TRBJ2-2 gives the full variable domain: GAGVSQSPRYKVAKRGQDVALRCDPISGHVSLFWYQQALGQGPEFLTYFQNEAQLDKSGLPSDRFFAERPEGSVSTLKIQRTQQEDSAVYLCASSPIYSVTGELFFGEGSRLTVL.

The chain recombines TRBV11-2 with TRBJ2-4; D gene unclear. Germline V lookup: CDR1 SGHAT, CDR2 FQNNGV. The CDR3 loop spans 15 amino acids. V lost 5 bases and J lost 1, with 12 bases in between. Here the CDR3 reads CASSQSVTAKNIQYF. CDR3 sequence (DNA): TGTGCCAGCAGCCAGTCGGTTACGGCCAAAAACATTCAGTACTTC.

In its sample, this clonotype was seen a few times. The rearrangement joins TRBV27 to TRBJ2-4; 10 nucleotides line up with TRBD1. The CDR3 contains 15 residues. Germline values: CDR1 MNHEY, CDR2 SMNVEV (reference sequence). Unmatched junction bases numbered 2, after V lost 0 bases and J lost 6 bases. CDR3 amino acids: CASSLSGTGVNIQYF. For the CDR3, the DNA is TGTGCCAGCAGTTTATCTGGGACAGGGGTAAACATTCAGTACTTC.

The chain uses TRBV27 and TRBJ2-3; the D gene is possibly TRBD1 (5 bases). The CDR3 loop spans 13 amino acids. Per germline, CDR1 MNHEY and CDR2 SMNVEV (reference sequence). Trimming took off 5 bases at V and 4 bases at J, with 10 bases between the two ends. This CDR3 is CASSISGPDTQYF. Written as DNA, the CDR3 is TGTGCCAGCAGTATTTCAGGGCCAGATACGCAGTATTTT.

Ten or more counts support this clonotype. The J gene is TRBJ2-5, the V gene TRBV29-1; possibly TRBD2 for D (5 bases). CDR1 is SQVTM and CDR2 is ANQGSEA in the germline V gene. Trimming pared 0 bases from V and 5 bases from J, leaving 13 bases between. CDR3 length equals 14 residues. The CDR3 sequence: CSVEDPRVWETQYF. Written as DNA, the CDR3 is TGCAGCGTTGAAGATCCGAGGGTTTGGGAGACCCAGTACTTC.

This clonotype was found many times. CDR3 nucleotide sequence: TGTGCCAGCAGCTGGGGACAGGGGACAGATACGCAGTATTTT. It specifies CASSWGQGTDTQYF. The chain joins TRBV7-3 to TRBJ2-3; 10 nucleotides match TRBD1. The CDR3 has 14 residues. V was pared by 4 bases and J by 3 bases, with 1 base of the junction left unmatched. In germline, CDR1 is SGHTA, CDR2 FQGTGA.

V gene TRBV12-3 or TRBV12-4 combines with J gene TRBJ2-3; weak D call: TRBD2 (5 bases). Trimming cost V 3 bases and J 6 bases, with 19 bases left between them. This CDR3 is 16 amino acids long. The CDR3 DNA sequence: TGTGCCAGCAGTTTTAGGGTATCCCCATCGGGGGATACGCAGTATTTT. Translated, it gives CASSFRVSPSGDTQYF.

The CDR3 sequence: CSARDPGASGGYEQYF. DNA of the CDR3: TGCAGTGCTAGAGATCCCGGGGCTAGCGGGGGTTACGAGCAGTACTTC. This chain joins TRBV20-1 and TRBJ2-7; TRBD2 agrees at 10 bases. This CDR3 contains 16 residues. CDR1 and CDR2 (germline): DFQATT, SNEGSKA (reference sequence). With V trimmed by 0 bases and J by 4 bases, 9 bases remained unmatched.

This clonotype was recorded at least ten times. V is TRBV3-1 and J is TRBJ2-5, with D unclear. This CDR3 is built from 14 residues. Trimming cost V 8 bases and J 1 base, with 14 bases left between them. Germline V gene data show CDR1 as LGHDT and CDR2 as YNNKEL (reference sequence). The CDR3 DNA reads as TGTGCCAGCGGTCTAAGGCAGAGCCAAGAGACCCAGTACTTC. This encodes CASGLRQSQETQYF.

This clonotype was detected a few times. The chain is built from TRBV3-1 and TRBJ2-3; D remains unclear. Trimming left V 0 bases short and J 0 bases short, with 10 bases between. From germline, CDR1 is LGHDT and CDR2 YNNKEL (reference sequence). The CDR3 is 16 amino acids. The CDR3 sequence: CASSQDVAASTDTQYF. CDR3 nucleotide sequence: TGTGCCAGCAGCCAAGATGTCGCAGCAAGCACAGATACGCAGTATTTT.

Here the CDR3 reads CASSFSPAGGPVNEQFF. The CDR3 nucleotides are TGTGCCAGCAGTTTTTCCCCAGCGGGGGGGCCTGTCAATGAGCAGTTCTTC. V usage is TRBV27 and J usage is TRBJ2-1; the match to TRBD2 covers 10 bases. The V gene end was trimmed by 3 bases and the J gene end by 6 bases; junction bases not matched to a gene: 11. The CDR3 spans 17 residues. The germline CDR1 and CDR2 sequences are MNHEY and SMNVEV (reference sequence).